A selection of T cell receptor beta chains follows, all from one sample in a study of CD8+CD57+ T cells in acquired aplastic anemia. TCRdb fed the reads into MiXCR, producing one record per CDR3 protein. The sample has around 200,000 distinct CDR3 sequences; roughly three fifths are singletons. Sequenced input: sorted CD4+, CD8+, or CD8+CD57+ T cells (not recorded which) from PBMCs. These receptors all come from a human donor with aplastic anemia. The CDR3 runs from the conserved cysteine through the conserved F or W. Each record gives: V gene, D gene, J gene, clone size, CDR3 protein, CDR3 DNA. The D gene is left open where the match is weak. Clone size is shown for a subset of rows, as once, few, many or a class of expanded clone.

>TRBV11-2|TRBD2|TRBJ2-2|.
CASRTSGGANTGELFF
TGTGCCAGCAGGACTAGCGGGGGGGCAAACACCGGGGAGCTGTTTTTT
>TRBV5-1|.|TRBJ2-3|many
CASSFGFTQYF
TGCGCCAGCAGCTTCGGGTTTACGCAGTATTTT
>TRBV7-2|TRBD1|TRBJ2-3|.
CASRYTGTGSSTNTQYF
TGTGCCAGCAGGTACACCGGGACAGGGTCTTCAACAAATACGCAGTATTTT
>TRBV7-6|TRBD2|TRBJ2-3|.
CASSLGLAGGQDTQYF
TGTGCCAGCAGCTTGGGACTAGCGGGGGGTCAGGATACGCAGTATTTT
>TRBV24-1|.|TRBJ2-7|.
CATSDWVDRYFSYEQYF
TGTGCCACCAGTGATTGGGTTGACAGGTACTTCTCCTACGAGCAGTACTTC
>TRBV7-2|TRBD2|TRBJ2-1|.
CASTAGRPQHEQFF
TGTGCCAGCACCGCCGGGAGGCCCCAGCATGAGCAGTTCTTC
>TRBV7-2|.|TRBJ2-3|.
CASSQQIRRGGDTQYF
TGTGCCAGCAGCCAACAGATCCGACGGGGTGGGGATACGCAGTATTTT
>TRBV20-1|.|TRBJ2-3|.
CSARDEQGGSTDTQYF
TGCAGTGCTAGAGATGAACAGGGAGGAAGCACAGATACGCAGTATTTT
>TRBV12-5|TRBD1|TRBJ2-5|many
CASGVGQGKTQYF
TGTGCTAGTGGTGTGGGACAGGGAAAGACCCAGTACTTC
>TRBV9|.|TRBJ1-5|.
CASSPNRDQPQHF
TGTGCCAGCAGCCCCAACAGGGACCAGCCCCAGCATTTT
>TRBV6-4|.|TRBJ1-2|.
CASSVTDSRTGGYTF
TGTGCCAGCAGTGTAACGGACAGTCGCACAGGGGGCTACACCTTC
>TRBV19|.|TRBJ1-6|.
CASSPPAVSSYNSPLHF
TGTGCCAGTAGTCCCCCGGCGGTGAGCTCCTATAATTCACCCCTCCACTTT
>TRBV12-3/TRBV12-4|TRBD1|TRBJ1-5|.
CASGSGGYQPQHF
TGTGCTAGTGGTTCAGGGGGCTATCAGCCCCAGCATTTT
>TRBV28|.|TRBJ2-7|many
CASRRTSGRGYEQYF
TGTGCCAGCAGACGGACGTCGGGAAGGGGGTACGAGCAGTACTTC
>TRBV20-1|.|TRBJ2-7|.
CSARDRVQSVSEQYF
TGCAGTGCTAGAGATCGGGTACAGTCAGTCAGCGAGCAGTACTTC
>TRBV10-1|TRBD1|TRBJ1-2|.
CASSEDRGFGGYTF
TGCGCCAGCAGCGAGGACAGGGGGTTTGGCGGCTACACCTTC
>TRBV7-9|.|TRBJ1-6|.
CASSAALQGSPLHF
TGCGCCAGCAGCGCCGCTTTGCAGGGCTCACCCCTCCACTTT
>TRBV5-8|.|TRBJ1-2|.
CASSGGNFYGYTF
TGTGCCAGCAGTGGGGGGAACTTCTATGGCTACACCTTC
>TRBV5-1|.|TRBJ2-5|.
CASSSAAGTPKETQYF
TGCGCCAGCAGCTCAGCAGCCGGGACTCCCAAAGAGACCCAGTACTTC
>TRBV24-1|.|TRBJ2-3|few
CATSGQMGDTTDTQYF
TGTGCCACCAGTGGCCAGATGGGGGACACCACAGATACGCAGTATTTT
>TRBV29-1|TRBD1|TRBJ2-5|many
CSVQTGEQETQYF
TGCAGCGTTCAGACAGGGGAACAAGAGACCCAGTACTTC
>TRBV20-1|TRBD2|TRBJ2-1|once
CSARTGYSGSYDEQFF
TGCAGTGCTCGCACGGGGTATAGCGGGAGTTACGATGAGCAGTTCTTC
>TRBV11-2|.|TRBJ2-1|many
CASSLYYNEQFF
TGTGCCAGCAGCCTATACTACAATGAGCAGTTCTTC
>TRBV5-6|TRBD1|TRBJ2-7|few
CATTGQGIGVQYF
TGTGCCACTACGGGACAGGGTATTGGTGTGCAGTACTTC
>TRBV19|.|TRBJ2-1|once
CAIGQGRVVEQFF
TGTGCCATTGGGCAGGGGAGGGTAGTTGAGCAGTTCTTC
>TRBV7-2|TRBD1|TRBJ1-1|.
CASSPWTGLNTEAFF
TGTGCCAGCAGCCCGTGGACAGGGTTGAACACTGAAGCTTTCTTT
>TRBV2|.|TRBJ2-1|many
CASSVGEQFF
TGTGCCAGCAGTGTAGGTGAGCAGTTCTTC
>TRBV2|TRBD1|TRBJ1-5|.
CASRDRVFTDTQHF
TGTGCCAGCCGGGACAGGGTGTTCACAGATACGCAGCATTTT
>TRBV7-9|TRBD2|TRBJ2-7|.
CASSGGMGGATYEQYF
TGTGCCAGCAGCGGGGGAATGGGAGGGGCCACCTACGAGCAGTACTTC